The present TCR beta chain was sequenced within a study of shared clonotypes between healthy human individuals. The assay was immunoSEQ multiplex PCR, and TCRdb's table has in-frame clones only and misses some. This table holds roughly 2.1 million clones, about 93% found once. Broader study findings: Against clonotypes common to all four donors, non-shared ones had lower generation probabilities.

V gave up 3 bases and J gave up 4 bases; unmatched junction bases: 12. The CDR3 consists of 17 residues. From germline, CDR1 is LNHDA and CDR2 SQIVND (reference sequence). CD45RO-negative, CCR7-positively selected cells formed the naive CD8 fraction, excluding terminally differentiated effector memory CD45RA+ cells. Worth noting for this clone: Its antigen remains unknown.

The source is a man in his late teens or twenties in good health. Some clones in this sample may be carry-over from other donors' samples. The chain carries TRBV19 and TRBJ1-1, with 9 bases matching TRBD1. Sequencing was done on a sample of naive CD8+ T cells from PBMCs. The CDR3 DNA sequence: TGTGCCAGTAGTATCTGGTATTTAAGGACAGGGGTCACTGAAGCTTTCTTT. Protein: CASSIWYLRTGVTEAFF. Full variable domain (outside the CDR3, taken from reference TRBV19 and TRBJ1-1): DGGITQSPKYLFRKEGQNVTLSCEQNLNHDAMYWYRQDPGQGLRLIYYSQIVNDFQKGDIAEGYSVSREKKESFPLTVTSAQKNPTAFYLCASSIWYLRTGVTEAFFGQGTRLTVV.